One T cell receptor beta chain is described in this entry. Its antigen is unknown. In the PCR, 60 Vbeta and 13 Jbeta primers were used. TCRdb keeps only in-frame clones here, not all; method: immunoSEQ multiplex PCR. The sample includes 160,000 or so clones, about two thirds of them seen just once. This CDR3 contains 17 residues. Germline V lookup: CDR1 SGHVS, CDR2 FQNEAQ. The J segment lost 4 bases and the V segment lost 7 bases, leaving 15 bases of the junction unmatched. This specimen belongs to a study of cytomegalovirus exposure and HLA in healthy donors. Study-wide points: According to reports, the classifier identified cytomegalovirus status with high specificity and sensitivity. Most subjects' HLA-A and HLA-B alleles were reportedly predicted from TCR beta sequences.

The J gene is TRBJ2-7, the V gene TRBV7-8; 11 bases line up with TRBD2. This TCR derives from a woman in her twenties or thirties in good health and CMV-seronegative. The sequenced sample was PBMCs. This CDR3 is CASNPGLAATWSYEQYF. The CDR3 region has the DNA TGTGCCAGCAACCCGGGACTAGCGGCCACTTGGAGTTACGAGCAGTACTTC.